This T cell receptor (beta chain) was observed in a study of response to subunit inactivated influenza vaccine (dated by TCRdb to the late 2010s). For the wider study: Deep quantitative profiling of the T cell receptor repertoire was used in the study to follow responses to a trivalent subunit inactivated influenza vaccine.

The protocol used for the library was RT-PCR. The listed sequencing device is Illumina HiSeq 2500. TCRdb trimmed public reads at Q25 via fastp, called clones via MiXCR and kept in-frame beta chains. Each entry is one CDR3 protein sequence, shown with its most common DNA and genes. This sample comprises under 750,000 distinct CDR3 sequences, about 12% of them detected only once. The ten largest clones represent approximately 10% of the sample. Study-wide conclusions, independent of this receptor: The authors proposed that each seasonal influenza vaccination may bring in only a limited number of new T cells.

CDR1 and CDR2, looked up from the germline V gene, are SGHAT and FQNNGV. Taken from cysteine to phenylalanine, the CDR3 has 17 residues. Of all the DNA, just the CDR3 is kept, 51 bases in frame from base 1. This clonotype was recorded at least ten times. Which antigen it targets is not known. One junction end does not reproduce the germline sequence, and a read error may be involved. The sample consisted of PBMCs from blood, taken on the day of vaccination. This TCR derives from a man aged 50-60 years who received an inactivated influenza vaccine. Donor details come from another sample of the same person, matched by shared clones. The chain links TRBV11-2 with TRBJ2-3; TRBD2 lines up with 14 middle nucleotides. At the DNA level, the sequence is TGCGCCAGCAGCCTCGGACTAGCGGGGGGCAGGACAGATACGCAGTATTTT. It encodes CASSLGLAGGRTDTQYF.